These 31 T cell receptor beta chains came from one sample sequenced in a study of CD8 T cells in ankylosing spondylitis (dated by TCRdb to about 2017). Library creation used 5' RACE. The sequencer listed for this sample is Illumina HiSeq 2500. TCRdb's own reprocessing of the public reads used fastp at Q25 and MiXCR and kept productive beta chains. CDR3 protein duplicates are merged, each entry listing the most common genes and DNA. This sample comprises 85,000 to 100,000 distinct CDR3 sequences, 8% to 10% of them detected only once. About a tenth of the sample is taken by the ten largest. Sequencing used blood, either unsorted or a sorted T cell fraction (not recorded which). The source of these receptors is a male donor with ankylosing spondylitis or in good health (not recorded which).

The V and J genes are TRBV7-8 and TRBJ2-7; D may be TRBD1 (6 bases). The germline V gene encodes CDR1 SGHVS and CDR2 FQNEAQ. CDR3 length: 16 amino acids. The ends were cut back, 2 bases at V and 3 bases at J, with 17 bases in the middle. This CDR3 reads CASSLNRVVGFYEQYF. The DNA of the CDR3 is TGTGCCAGCAGCTTAAACAGGGTGGTCGGATTCTACGAGCAGTACTTC.

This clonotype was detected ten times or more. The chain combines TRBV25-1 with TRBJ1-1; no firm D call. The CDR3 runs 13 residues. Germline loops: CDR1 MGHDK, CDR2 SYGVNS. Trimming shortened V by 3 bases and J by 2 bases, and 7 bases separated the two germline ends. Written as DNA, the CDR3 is TGTGCCAGCAGTGAGTCCGGAAACACTGAAGCTTTCTTT. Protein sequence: CASSESGNTEAFF.

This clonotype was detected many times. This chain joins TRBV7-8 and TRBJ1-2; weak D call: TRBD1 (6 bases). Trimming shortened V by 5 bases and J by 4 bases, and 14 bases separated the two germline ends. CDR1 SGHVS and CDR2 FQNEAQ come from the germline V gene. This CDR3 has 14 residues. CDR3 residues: CASSPIRQVYGYTF. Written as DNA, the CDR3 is TGTGCCAGCAGCCCTATCCGACAGGTCTATGGCTACACCTTC.

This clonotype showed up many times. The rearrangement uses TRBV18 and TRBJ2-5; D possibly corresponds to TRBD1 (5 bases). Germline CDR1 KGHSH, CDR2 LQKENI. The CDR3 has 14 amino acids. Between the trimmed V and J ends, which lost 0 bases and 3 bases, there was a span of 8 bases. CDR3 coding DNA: TGTGCCAGCTCACCACCCCAGGGCGAAGAGACCCAGTACTTC. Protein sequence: CASSPPQGEETQYF.

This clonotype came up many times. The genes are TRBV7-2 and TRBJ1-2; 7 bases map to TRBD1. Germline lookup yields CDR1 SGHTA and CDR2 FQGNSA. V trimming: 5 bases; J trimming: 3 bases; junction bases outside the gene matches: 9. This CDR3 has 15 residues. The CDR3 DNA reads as TGTGCCAGCAGCCCTTGGGAGGGGGCCGACTATGGCTACACCTTC. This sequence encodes CASSPWEGADYGYTF.

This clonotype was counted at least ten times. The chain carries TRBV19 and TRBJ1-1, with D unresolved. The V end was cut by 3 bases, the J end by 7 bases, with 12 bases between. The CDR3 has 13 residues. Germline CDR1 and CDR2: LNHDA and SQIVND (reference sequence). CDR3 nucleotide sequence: TGTGCCAGTAGTATTCGTGCAGGAGTTGAAGCTTTCTTT. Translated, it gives CASSIRAGVEAFF.

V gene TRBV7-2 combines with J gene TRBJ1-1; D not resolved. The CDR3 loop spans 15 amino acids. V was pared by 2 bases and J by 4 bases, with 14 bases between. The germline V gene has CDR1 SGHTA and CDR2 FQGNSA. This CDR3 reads CASSLLGDRSTEAFF. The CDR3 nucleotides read TGTGCCAGCAGCTTATTAGGAGATCGGTCCACTGAAGCTTTCTTT.

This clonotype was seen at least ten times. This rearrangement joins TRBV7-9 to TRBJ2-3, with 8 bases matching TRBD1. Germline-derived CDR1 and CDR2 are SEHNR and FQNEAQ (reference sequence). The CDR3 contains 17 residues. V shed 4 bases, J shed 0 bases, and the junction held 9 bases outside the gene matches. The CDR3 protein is CASSSKWTGTSTDTQYF. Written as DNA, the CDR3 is TGTGCCAGCAGCTCAAAATGGACAGGGACTAGCACAGATACGCAGTATTTT.

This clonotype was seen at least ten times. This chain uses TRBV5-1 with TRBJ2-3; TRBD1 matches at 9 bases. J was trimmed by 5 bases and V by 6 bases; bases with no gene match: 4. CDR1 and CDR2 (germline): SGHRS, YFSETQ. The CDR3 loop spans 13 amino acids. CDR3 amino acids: CASKDRGKDTQYF. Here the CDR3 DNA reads TGCGCCAGCAAGGACAGGGGTAAAGATACGCAGTATTTT.

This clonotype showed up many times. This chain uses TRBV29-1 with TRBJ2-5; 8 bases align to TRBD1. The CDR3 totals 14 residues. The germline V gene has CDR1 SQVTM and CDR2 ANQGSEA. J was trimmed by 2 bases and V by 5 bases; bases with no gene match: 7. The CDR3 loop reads CSVPDRGAQETQYF. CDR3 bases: TGCAGCGTTCCCGACAGGGGAGCACAAGAGACCCAGTACTTC.

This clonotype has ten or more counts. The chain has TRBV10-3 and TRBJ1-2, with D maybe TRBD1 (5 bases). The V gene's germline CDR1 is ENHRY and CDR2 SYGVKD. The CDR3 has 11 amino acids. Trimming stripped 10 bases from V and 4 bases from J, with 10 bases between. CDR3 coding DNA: TGTGCCAGCTTCGGGGGCTATGGCTACACCTTC. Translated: CASFGGYGYTF.

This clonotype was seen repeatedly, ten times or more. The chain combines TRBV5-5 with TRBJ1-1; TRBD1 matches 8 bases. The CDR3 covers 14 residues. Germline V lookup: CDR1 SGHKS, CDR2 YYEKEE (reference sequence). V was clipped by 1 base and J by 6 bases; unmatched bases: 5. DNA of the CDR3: TGTGCCAGCAGCTTGCTGGACAGGGCGTCTGAAGCTTTCTTT. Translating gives CASSLLDRASEAFF. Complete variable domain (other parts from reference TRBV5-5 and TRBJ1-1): DAGVTQSPTHLIKTRGQQVTLRCSPISGHKSVSWYQQVLGQGPQFIFQYYEKEERGRGNFPDRFSARQFPNYSSELNVNALLLGDSALYLCASSLLDRASEAFFGQGTRLTVV.

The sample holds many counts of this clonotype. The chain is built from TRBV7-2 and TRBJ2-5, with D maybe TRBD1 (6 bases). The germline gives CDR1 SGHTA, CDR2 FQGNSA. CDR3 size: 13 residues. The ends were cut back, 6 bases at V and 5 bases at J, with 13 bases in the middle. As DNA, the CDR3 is TGTGCCAGCAGGTATACAGGGTACGAGACCCAGTACTTC. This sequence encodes CASRYTGYETQYF. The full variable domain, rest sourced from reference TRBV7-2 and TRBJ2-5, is GAGVSQSPSNKVTEKGKDVELRCDPISGHTALYWYRQSLGQGLEFLIYFQGNSAPDKSGLPSDRFSAERTGGSVSTLTIQRTQQEDSAVYLCASRYTGYETQYFGPGTRLLVL.

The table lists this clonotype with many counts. Here the CDR3 DNA reads TGCGCCAGCAGCCAGGATGCGCCCCCTACAGGTAGCAATCAGCCCCAGCATTTT. Amino acids: CASSQDAPPTGSNQPQHF. The chain combines TRBV4-3 with TRBJ1-5, with D possibly matching TRBD1 (5 bases). There are 18 residues in the CDR3. V was cut by 3 bases and J by 0 bases, with 18 bases left in between. Per the germline V gene, CDR1 is LGHNA and CDR2 is YSLEER.

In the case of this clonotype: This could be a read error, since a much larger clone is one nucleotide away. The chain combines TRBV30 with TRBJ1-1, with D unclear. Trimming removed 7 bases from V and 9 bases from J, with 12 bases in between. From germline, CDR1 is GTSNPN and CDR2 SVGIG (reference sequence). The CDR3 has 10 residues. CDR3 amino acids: CALDGYKAFF. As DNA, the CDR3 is TGTGCCTTAGACGGGTATAAAGCTTTCTTT.

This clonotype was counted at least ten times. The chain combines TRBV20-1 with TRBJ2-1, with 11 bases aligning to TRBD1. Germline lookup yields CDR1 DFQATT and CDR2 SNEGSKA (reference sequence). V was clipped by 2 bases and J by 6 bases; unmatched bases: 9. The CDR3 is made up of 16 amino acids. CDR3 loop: CSARPLDRGQGNEQFF. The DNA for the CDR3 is TGCAGTGCTAGACCCCTGGACAGGGGGCAGGGCAATGAGCAGTTCTTC.

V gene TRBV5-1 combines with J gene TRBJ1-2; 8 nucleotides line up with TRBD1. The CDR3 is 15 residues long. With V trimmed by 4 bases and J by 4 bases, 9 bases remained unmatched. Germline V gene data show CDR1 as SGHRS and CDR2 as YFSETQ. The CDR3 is CASSLAGGYGYGYTF. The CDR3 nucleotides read TGCGCCAGCAGCCTCGCAGGGGGCTATGGCTATGGCTACACCTTC. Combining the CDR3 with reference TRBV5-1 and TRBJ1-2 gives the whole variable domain KAGVTQTPRYLIKTRGQQVTLSCSPISGHRSVSWYQQTPGQGLQFLFEYFSETQRNKGNFPGRFSGRQFSNSRSEMNVSTLELGDSALYLCASSLAGGYGYGYTFGSGTRLTVV.

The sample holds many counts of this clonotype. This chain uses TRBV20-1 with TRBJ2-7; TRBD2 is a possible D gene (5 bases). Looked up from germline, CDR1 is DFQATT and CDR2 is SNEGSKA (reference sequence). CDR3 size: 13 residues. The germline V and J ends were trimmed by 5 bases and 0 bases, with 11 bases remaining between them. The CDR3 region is CSAPPRGSYEQYF. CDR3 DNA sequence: TGCAGTGCTCCCCCCCGGGGCTCCTACGAGCAGTACTTC.

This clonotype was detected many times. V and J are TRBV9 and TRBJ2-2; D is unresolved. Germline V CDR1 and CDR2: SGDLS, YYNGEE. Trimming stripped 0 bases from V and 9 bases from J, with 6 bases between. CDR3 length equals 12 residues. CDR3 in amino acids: CASSVDTRELFF. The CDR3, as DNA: TGTGCCAGCAGCGTAGATACCCGGGAGCTGTTTTTT.

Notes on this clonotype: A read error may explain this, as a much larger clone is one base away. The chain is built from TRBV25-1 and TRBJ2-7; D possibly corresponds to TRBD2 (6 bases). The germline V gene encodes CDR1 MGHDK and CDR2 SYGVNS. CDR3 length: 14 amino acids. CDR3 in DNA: TGTGTCAGCAGTGAACCGGGAGTCACATACGAGCAGTACTTC. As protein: CVSSEPGVTYEQYF.

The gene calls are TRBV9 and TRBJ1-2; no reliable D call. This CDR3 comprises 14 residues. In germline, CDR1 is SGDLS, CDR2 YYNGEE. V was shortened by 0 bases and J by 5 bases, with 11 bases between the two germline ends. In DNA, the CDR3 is TGTGCCAGCAGCGTAGCGGTCGGGTCTTATGGCTACACCTTC. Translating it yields CASSVAVGSYGYTF.

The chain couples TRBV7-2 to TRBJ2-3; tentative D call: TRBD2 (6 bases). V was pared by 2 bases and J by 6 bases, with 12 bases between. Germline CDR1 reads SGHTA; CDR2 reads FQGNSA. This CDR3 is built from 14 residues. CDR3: CASSLQEGRDTQYF. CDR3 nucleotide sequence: TGTGCCAGCAGCTTACAGGAGGGCCGGGATACGCAGTATTTT.

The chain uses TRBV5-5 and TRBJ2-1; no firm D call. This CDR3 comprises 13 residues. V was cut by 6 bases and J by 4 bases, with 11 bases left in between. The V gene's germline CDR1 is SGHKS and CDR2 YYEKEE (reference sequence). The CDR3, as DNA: TGTGCCAGCACCCAGGAGTCTTACAATGAGCAGTTCTTC. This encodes CASTQESYNEQFF.

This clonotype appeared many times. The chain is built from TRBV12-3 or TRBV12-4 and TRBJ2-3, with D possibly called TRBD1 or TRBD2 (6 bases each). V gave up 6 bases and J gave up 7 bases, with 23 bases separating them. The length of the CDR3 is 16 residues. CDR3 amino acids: CASSLETGAPSNTQYF. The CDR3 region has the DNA TGTGCCAGCAGCCTCGAGACGGGGGCCCCTTCGAATACGCAGTATTTT.

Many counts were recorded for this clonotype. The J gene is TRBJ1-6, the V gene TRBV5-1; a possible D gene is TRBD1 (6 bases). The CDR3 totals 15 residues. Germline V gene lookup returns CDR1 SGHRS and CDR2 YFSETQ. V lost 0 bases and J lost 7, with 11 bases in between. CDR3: CASSLATGRNSPLHF. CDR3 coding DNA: TGCGCCAGCAGCTTGGCAACAGGGCGGAATTCACCCCTCCACTTT.

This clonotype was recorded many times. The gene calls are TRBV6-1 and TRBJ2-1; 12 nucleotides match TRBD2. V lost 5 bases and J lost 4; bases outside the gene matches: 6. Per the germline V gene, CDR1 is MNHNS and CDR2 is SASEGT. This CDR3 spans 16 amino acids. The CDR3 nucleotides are TGTGCCAGCAGTCGGCTAGCGGGGGGGCCGTACAATGAGCAGTTCTTC. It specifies CASSRLAGGPYNEQFF.

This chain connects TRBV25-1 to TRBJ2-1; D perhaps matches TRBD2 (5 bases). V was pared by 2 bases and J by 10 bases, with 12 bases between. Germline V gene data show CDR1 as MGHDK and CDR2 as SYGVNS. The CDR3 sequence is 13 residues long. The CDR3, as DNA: TGTGCCAGCAGTGAAAATGAGGGCGGGGAGCAGTTCTTC. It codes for CASSENEGGEQFF.

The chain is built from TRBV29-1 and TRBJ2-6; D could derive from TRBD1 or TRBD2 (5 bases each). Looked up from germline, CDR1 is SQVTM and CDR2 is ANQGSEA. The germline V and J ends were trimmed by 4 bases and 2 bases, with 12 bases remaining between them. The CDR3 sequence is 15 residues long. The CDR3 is CSVGGTVAGANVLTF. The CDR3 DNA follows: TGCAGCGTTGGAGGGACCGTCGCTGGGGCCAACGTCCTGACTTTC.

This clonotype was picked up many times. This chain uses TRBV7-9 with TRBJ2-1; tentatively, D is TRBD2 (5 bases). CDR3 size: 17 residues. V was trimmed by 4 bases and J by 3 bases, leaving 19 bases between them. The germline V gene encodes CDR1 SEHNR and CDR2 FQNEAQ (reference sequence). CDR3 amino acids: CASSSGIRGAHYNEQFF. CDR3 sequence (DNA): TGTGCCAGCAGCTCCGGTATTCGGGGAGCTCACTACAATGAGCAGTTCTTC.

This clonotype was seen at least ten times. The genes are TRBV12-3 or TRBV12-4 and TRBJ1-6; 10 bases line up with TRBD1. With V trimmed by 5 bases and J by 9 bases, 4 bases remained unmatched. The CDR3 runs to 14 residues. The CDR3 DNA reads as TGTGCCAGCAGTGTGACAGGGGGCGTTTCACCCCTCCACTTT. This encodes CASSVTGGVSPLHF.

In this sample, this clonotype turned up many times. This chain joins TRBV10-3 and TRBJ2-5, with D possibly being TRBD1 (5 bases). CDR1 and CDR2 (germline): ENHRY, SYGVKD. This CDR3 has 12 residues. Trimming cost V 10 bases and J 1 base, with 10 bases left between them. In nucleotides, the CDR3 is TGTGCCACTCAGGGTACCCAAGAGACCCAGTACTTC. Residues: CATQGTQETQYF.